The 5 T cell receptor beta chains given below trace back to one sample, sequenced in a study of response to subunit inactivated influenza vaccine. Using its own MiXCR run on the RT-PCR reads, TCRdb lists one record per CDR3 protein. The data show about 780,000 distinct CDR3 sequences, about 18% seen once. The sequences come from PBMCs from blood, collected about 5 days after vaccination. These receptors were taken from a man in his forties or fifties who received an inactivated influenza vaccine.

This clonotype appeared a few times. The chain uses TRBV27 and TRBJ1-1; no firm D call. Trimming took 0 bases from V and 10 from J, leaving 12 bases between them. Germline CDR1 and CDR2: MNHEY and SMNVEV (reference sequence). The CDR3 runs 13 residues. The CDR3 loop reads CASSLSVRGSAFF. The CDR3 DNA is TGTGCCAGCAGTTTATCAGTCCGGGGTTCAGCTTTCTTT.

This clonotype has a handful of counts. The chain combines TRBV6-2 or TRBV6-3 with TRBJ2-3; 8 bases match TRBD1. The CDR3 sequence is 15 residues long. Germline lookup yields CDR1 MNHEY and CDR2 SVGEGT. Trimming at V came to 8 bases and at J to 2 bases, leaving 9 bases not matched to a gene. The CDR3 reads CASGDRGEYTDTQYF. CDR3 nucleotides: TGTGCCAGCGGAGACAGGGGCGAGTACACAGATACGCAGTATTTT.

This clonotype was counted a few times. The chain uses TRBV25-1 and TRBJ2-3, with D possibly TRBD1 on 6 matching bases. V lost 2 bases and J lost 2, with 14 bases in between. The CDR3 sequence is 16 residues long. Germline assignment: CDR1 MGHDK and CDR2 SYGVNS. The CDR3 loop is CASSELQGLNTDTQYF. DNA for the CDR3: TGTGCCAGCAGTGAACTACAGGGATTAAACACAGATACGCAGTATTTT. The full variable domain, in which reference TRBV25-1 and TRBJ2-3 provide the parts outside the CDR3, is EADIYQTPRYLVIGTGKKITLECSQTMGHDKMYWYQQDPGMELHLIHYSYGVNSTEKGDLSSESTVSRIRTEHFPLTLESARPSHTSQYLCASSELQGLNTDTQYFGPGTRLTVL.

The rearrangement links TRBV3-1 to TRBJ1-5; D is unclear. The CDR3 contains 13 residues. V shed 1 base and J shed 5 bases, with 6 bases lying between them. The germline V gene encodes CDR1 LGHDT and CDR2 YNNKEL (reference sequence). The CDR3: CASSQARDQPQHF. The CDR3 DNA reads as TGTGCCAGCAGCCAAGCCCGGGATCAGCCCCAGCATTTT.

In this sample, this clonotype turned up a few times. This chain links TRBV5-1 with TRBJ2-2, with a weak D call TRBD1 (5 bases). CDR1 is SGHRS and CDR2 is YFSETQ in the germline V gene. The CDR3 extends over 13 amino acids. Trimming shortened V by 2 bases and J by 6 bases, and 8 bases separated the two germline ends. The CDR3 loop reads CASSFRQPGELFF. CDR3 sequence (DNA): TGCGCCAGCAGCTTTCGACAGCCCGGGGAGCTGTTTTTT.